This T cell receptor beta chain was sequenced during a study of regulatory T cells in long-lasting Graves disease. A few counts support this clonotype. The time point denotes: newly diagnosed GD, antithyroid drugs for less than 3 months. Making the TCR library involved RNA that had been extracted from PBMCs. Assembly of TCR beta libraries relied on iRepertoire HTBI primers together with Arm-PCR of CDR3 regions. TCRdb processed the multiplex PCR reads anew with MiXCR; each CDR3 protein has one entry. Of about 470,000 distinct CDR3 sequences in the sample, about a sixth are singletons; the top ten hold 10% to 15%. The same data also contributed to another study, on T cells in Graves' hyperthyroidism and ophthalmopathy. That study adds: Each diagnosis drew on symptoms, thyroxine, TRAb, thyroid ultrasound and orbital computed tomography findings.

This sample comprised peripheral blood mononuclear cells (PBMCs), obtained at new diagnosis, from a patient treated with antithyroid drugs. The receptor was derived from a man in his forties or fifties with Graves disease.

CDR3 nucleotides: TGTGCCAGCAGCTACCGGACTAGCGGGGTTAGCACAGATACGCAGTATTTT. It translates to CASSYRTSGVSTDTQYF. This chain joins TRBV4-2 and TRBJ2-3; 12 bases are shared with TRBD2. V dropped 5 bases and J dropped 0; count of bases not matched to a gene: 6. This CDR3 region has 17 residues. CDR1 is LGHNA and CDR2 is YNFKEQ in the germline V gene.